This T cell receptor (beta chain) was sequenced in a study of blood T cells in healthy people across ages. A J-beta primer mix and a sample-barcoded 5' primer were used in a second PCR of about 6 to 12 cycles. TCRdb re-analysed the 5' RACE reads in MiXCR, keeping a single row per CDR3 protein. The data contain over 700,000 distinct CDR3 sequences, 25% of them seen just once; the ten biggest clones take up under 10%. This clonotype was recorded a few times. V dropped 8 bases and J dropped 5; count of bases not matched to a gene: 15. This CDR3 contains 16 residues. Germline V gene data show CDR1 as SGHTA and CDR2 as FQGNSA. The same data also went into a second study, on T cells of mothers and their children.

The V and J genes are TRBV7-2 and TRBJ1-1, with 9 bases fitting TRBD1. Sequencing was carried out using blood. The receptor's source is a boy younger than 18 in good health. In DNA, the CDR3 is TGTGCCAGCTATAATAGACAGGGGGTGGTTGGGACTGAAGCTTTCTTT. Amino acids: CASYNRQGVVGTEAFF.